A selection of T cell receptor beta chains follows, all from one sample in a study of control samples from healthy donors and cancer patients. Libraries were prepared by immunoSEQ multiplex PCR; TCRdb keeps only in-frame clonotypes and omits some of them. Of tens of thousands of clones listed, approximately 90% are singletons. The sample consisted of PBMCs. The receptors come from a woman aged 55 to 70 with head and neck cancer. Both conserved end residues are part of each CDR3. Each record gives: clone size, J gene, V gene, D gene, CDR3 DNA, CDR3 protein. A D gene is named only where the DNA matches it firmly. For some rows the clone size is stated as once, few or many, or as a class when expanded; others skip it.

abundance: .; j_gene: TRBJ2-7; v_gene: TRBV11-2; d_gene: TRBD2; CDR3nt: TGTGCCAGCAGCTCCTATGCCGGGACTAGCGGGGGCTACGAGCAGTACTTC; CDR3aa: CASSSYAGTSGGYEQYF
abundance: .; j_gene: TRBJ1-1; v_gene: TRBV19; d_gene: TRBD1; CDR3nt: TGTGCCAGTAGTACGGACAGGGAGGCTGAAGCTTTCTTT; CDR3aa: CASSTDREAEAFF
abundance: .; j_gene: TRBJ1-4; v_gene: TRBV6-1; d_gene: .; CDR3nt: TGTGCCAGCAGTGAATCTACAGGGTCGGGTGAAAAACTGTTTTTT; CDR3aa: CASSESTGSGEKLFF
abundance: .; j_gene: TRBJ1-2; v_gene: TRBV28; d_gene: .; CDR3nt: TGTGCCAGCAGCTTTAGTCGGAACTATGGCTACACCTTC; CDR3aa: CASSFSRNYGYTF
abundance: .; j_gene: TRBJ1-5; v_gene: TRBV2; d_gene: .; CDR3nt: TGTGCCAGCAGTAGAGAGAATAGCAATCAGCCCCAGCATTTT; CDR3aa: CASSRENSNQPQHF
abundance: .; j_gene: TRBJ2-5; v_gene: TRBV18; d_gene: .; CDR3nt: TGTGCCAGCTCCATGAGGTACCAAGAGACCCAGTACTTC; CDR3aa: CASSMRYQETQYF
abundance: once; j_gene: TRBJ2-5; v_gene: TRBV10-3; d_gene: TRBD2; CDR3nt: TGTGCCATCAGTGAAGTAGCGGGAGGGCAACGGGAGACCCAGTACTTC; CDR3aa: CAISEVAGGQRETQYF
abundance: once; j_gene: TRBJ2-5; v_gene: TRBV19; d_gene: .; CDR3nt: TGTGCCAGTAGTATTAGAGGATCCGAGACCCAGTACTTC; CDR3aa: CASSIRGSETQYF
abundance: once; j_gene: TRBJ2-2; v_gene: TRBV10-3; d_gene: .; CDR3nt: TGTGCCATCAGTGCGTGGGGGGACACCGAGACCGGGGAGCTGTTTTTT; CDR3aa: CAISAWGDTETGELFF
abundance: .; j_gene: TRBJ2-3; v_gene: TRBV10-3; d_gene: .; CDR3nt: TGTGCCATAGCCAGCGGGTCTAGCACAGATACGCAGTATTTT; CDR3aa: CAIASGSSTDTQYF
abundance: .; j_gene: TRBJ1-6; v_gene: TRBV7-3; d_gene: TRBD1; CDR3nt: TGTGCCAGCAGCTCGACAGGGACGCGGAATTCACCCCTCCACTTT; CDR3aa: CASSSTGTRNSPLHF
abundance: .; j_gene: TRBJ1-1; v_gene: TRBV19; d_gene: TRBD1; CDR3nt: TGTGCCAGTAGAGACGGGACAGCCTTTTCCTCAGCTTTCTTT; CDR3aa: CASRDGTAFSSAFF
abundance: .; j_gene: TRBJ2-3; v_gene: TRBV5-1; d_gene: .; CDR3nt: TGCGCCAGCGGGTGGGCGCTGGCCACAGATACGCAGTATTTT; CDR3aa: CASGWALATDTQYF
abundance: once; j_gene: TRBJ1-1; v_gene: TRBV7-2; d_gene: TRBD1; CDR3nt: TGTGCCAGCAGCCCGGGACAGGGGTGGCCTGAAGCTTTCTTT; CDR3aa: CASSPGQGWPEAFF
abundance: .; j_gene: TRBJ2-3; v_gene: TRBV19; d_gene: .; CDR3nt: TGTGCCAGTAGGGACAGTAATACGCAGTATTTT; CDR3aa: CASRDSNTQYF
abundance: .; j_gene: TRBJ2-2; v_gene: TRBV29-1; d_gene: .; CDR3nt: TGCAGCGTTGAAGCCCGGGACTTCAGAAACACCGGGGAGCTGTTTTTT; CDR3aa: CSVEARDFRNTGELFF
abundance: .; j_gene: TRBJ1-4; v_gene: TRBV18; d_gene: TRBD1; CDR3nt: TGTGCCAGCTCACGGACAGGGGGCATATCTAATGAAAAACTGTTTTTT; CDR3aa: CASSRTGGISNEKLFF
abundance: .; j_gene: TRBJ1-3; v_gene: TRBV27; d_gene: .; CDR3nt: TGTGCCAGCAGTTCCGGGATCGGAAACACCATATATTTT; CDR3aa: CASSSGIGNTIYF
abundance: .; j_gene: TRBJ1-1; v_gene: TRBV9; d_gene: TRBD1; CDR3nt: TGTGCCAGCAGCGGGCGTCCCGGGACAGGGGCGATGAACACTGAAGCTTTCTTT; CDR3aa: CASSGRPGTGAMNTEAFF
abundance: .; j_gene: TRBJ2-2; v_gene: TRBV23-1; d_gene: .; CDR3nt: TGCGCCAGCAGTCCCACGACGGGAAAAAACACCGGGGAGCTGTTTTTT; CDR3aa: CASSPTTGKNTGELFF
abundance: .; j_gene: TRBJ2-7; v_gene: TRBV3-1/TRBV3-2; d_gene: TRBD2; CDR3nt: TGTGCCAGCAGCCAAGATCTGTTTAGCGGGACCTACGAGCAGTACTTC; CDR3aa: CASSQDLFSGTYEQYF
abundance: few; j_gene: TRBJ1-5; v_gene: TRBV19; d_gene: .; CDR3nt: TGTGCCAGTACTGGTGCTCTCGGGACATCGATTCTTAGCCAGCCCCAGCATTTT; CDR3aa: CASTGALGTSILSQPQHF
abundance: .; j_gene: TRBJ1-5; v_gene: TRBV19; d_gene: .; CDR3nt: TGTGCCAGTAAGGAGACCGCGGTAGGGTATGGCAATCAGCCCCAGCATTTT; CDR3aa: CASKETAVGYGNQPQHF
abundance: once; j_gene: TRBJ2-1; v_gene: TRBV5-1; d_gene: .; CDR3nt: TGCGCCAGCAGCTTGGCCGTCTGGGGGTCCTGGGCGGATGAGCAGTTCTTC; CDR3aa: CASSLAVWGSWADEQFF
abundance: .; j_gene: TRBJ2-3; v_gene: TRBV24-1; d_gene: TRBD2; CDR3nt: TGTGCCACCAGTGATTTGGGTAGCGGGAGCACAGATACGCAGTATTTT; CDR3aa: CATSDLGSGSTDTQYF
abundance: few; j_gene: TRBJ2-5; v_gene: TRBV6-2/TRBV6-3; d_gene: .; CDR3nt: TGTGCCAGCAGTTACCAGACTCATCCAGCCCAAGAGACCCAGTACTTC; CDR3aa: CASSYQTHPAQETQYF
abundance: .; j_gene: TRBJ2-5; v_gene: TRBV29-1; d_gene: .; CDR3nt: TGCAGCGTTGTGGCAGGGGGGAACAAAGAGACCCAGTACTTC; CDR3aa: CSVVAGGNKETQYF
abundance: .; j_gene: TRBJ1-1; v_gene: TRBV7-2; d_gene: .; CDR3nt: TGTGCCAGCAGCTTAGCTCAGGGAAGTACTGAAGCTTTCTTT; CDR3aa: CASSLAQGSTEAFF
abundance: .; j_gene: TRBJ2-3; v_gene: TRBV19; d_gene: TRBD1; CDR3nt: TGTGCCAGTAGTATGTCCGGGACAGGGAGCACAGATACGCAGTATTTT; CDR3aa: CASSMSGTGSTDTQYF
abundance: .; j_gene: TRBJ2-1; v_gene: TRBV7-8; d_gene: TRBD2; CDR3nt: TGTGCCAGCAGCTCTGGGGGGGGAATTAGGTACAATGAGCAGTTCTTC; CDR3aa: CASSSGGGIRYNEQFF
abundance: .; j_gene: TRBJ2-2; v_gene: TRBV27; d_gene: .; CDR3nt: TGTGCCAGCAGTTTTTCCAGGGGGAACACCGGGGAGCTGTTTTTT; CDR3aa: CASSFSRGNTGELFF
abundance: .; j_gene: TRBJ2-1; v_gene: TRBV5-1; d_gene: .; CDR3nt: TGCGCCAGCAGCTTGGTATGGTCCGGGGATGAGCAGTTCTTC; CDR3aa: CASSLVWSGDEQFF
abundance: .; j_gene: TRBJ2-7; v_gene: TRBV4-2; d_gene: .; CDR3nt: TGTGCCAGCAGCCCGGCCGGGATGGCCTTCGAGCAGTACTTC; CDR3aa: CASSPAGMAFEQYF
abundance: .; j_gene: TRBJ1-5; v_gene: TRBV6-6; d_gene: TRBD1; CDR3nt: TGTGCCAGCAGTCAAAACGACATATGGACAGGAAAACAGCCCCAGCATTTT; CDR3aa: CASSQNDIWTGKQPQHF
abundance: .; j_gene: TRBJ2-1; v_gene: TRBV5-1; d_gene: TRBD2; CDR3nt: TGCGCCAGCAGCTTGGACATCAGGACTAGCGGCAATGAGCAGTTCTTC; CDR3aa: CASSLDIRTSGNEQFF
abundance: .; j_gene: TRBJ2-7; v_gene: TRBV5-1; d_gene: TRBD1; CDR3nt: TGCGCCAGCAGTAGGGGACAGGGTGGCTACGAGCAGTACTTC; CDR3aa: CASSRGQGGYEQYF
abundance: .; j_gene: TRBJ2-7; v_gene: TRBV6-1; d_gene: TRBD1; CDR3nt: TGTGCCAGCAGTGAAAATCAGGGGGATGGGGACGAGCAGTACTTC; CDR3aa: CASSENQGDGDEQYF
abundance: .; j_gene: TRBJ1-4; v_gene: TRBV5-1; d_gene: .; CDR3nt: TGCGCCAGCCGAGGGGCAGGCGGAAATGAAAAACTGTTTTTT; CDR3aa: CASRGAGGNEKLFF
abundance: .; j_gene: TRBJ2-3; v_gene: TRBV11-2; d_gene: TRBD2; CDR3nt: TGTGCCAGCAGCCCACAGATAATAGCGGGAGGGACAGATACGCAGTATTTT; CDR3aa: CASSPQIIAGGTDTQYF
abundance: .; j_gene: TRBJ2-7; v_gene: TRBV6-5; d_gene: .; CDR3nt: TGTGCCAGCAGTTACTCCCGCTCCTACGAGCAGTACTTC; CDR3aa: CASSYSRSYEQYF
abundance: .; j_gene: TRBJ2-5; v_gene: TRBV5-1; d_gene: .; CDR3nt: TGCGCCAGCAGCTTGGTGGTCAGCCAAGAGACCCAGTACTTC; CDR3aa: CASSLVVSQETQYF
abundance: .; j_gene: TRBJ2-3; v_gene: TRBV18; d_gene: .; CDR3nt: TGTGCCAGCTCACCACCCAATCAAGATACGCAGTATTTT; CDR3aa: CASSPPNQDTQYF
abundance: .; j_gene: TRBJ2-2; v_gene: TRBV2; d_gene: .; CDR3nt: TGTGCCAGCAAGGTACAGGGGAACACCGGGGAGCTGTTTTTT; CDR3aa: CASKVQGNTGELFF
abundance: .; j_gene: TRBJ1-1; v_gene: TRBV19; d_gene: .; CDR3nt: TGTGCCAGTAACCCCCGGGGGGGGGCTTCTAACACTGAAGCTTTCTTT; CDR3aa: CASNPRGGASNTEAFF
abundance: .; j_gene: TRBJ2-7; v_gene: TRBV5-6; d_gene: TRBD2; CDR3nt: TGTGCCAGCAGCTTGAGGCTAGCGGGACCCCGCTCCTACGAGCAGTACTTC; CDR3aa: CASSLRLAGPRSYEQYF
abundance: .; j_gene: TRBJ2-2; v_gene: TRBV11-3; d_gene: .; CDR3nt: TGTGCCAGCAGCTTAGATCTAGGGTCCGGGGAGCTGTTTTTT; CDR3aa: CASSLDLGSGELFF
abundance: .; j_gene: TRBJ2-1; v_gene: TRBV7-9; d_gene: .; CDR3nt: TGTGCCAGCAGCTTAGTGGACAATGAGCAGTTCTTC; CDR3aa: CASSLVDNEQFF
abundance: .; j_gene: TRBJ1-4; v_gene: TRBV10-1; d_gene: .; CDR3nt: TGCGCCAGCCAGGAGCAACGGAGGGAAAAACTGTTTTTT; CDR3aa: CASQEQRREKLFF
abundance: .; j_gene: TRBJ1-6; v_gene: TRBV10-2; d_gene: TRBD1; CDR3nt: TGCGCCAGCAAAGGGGACAGGTTTTCACCCCTCCACTTT; CDR3aa: CASKGDRFSPLHF
abundance: .; j_gene: TRBJ2-5; v_gene: TRBV7-3; d_gene: TRBD1; CDR3nt: TGTGCCAGCAGCTTAAACTTAGGACAGGGAGACCAAGAGACCCAGTACTTC; CDR3aa: CASSLNLGQGDQETQYF
abundance: .; j_gene: TRBJ1-1; v_gene: TRBV6-5; d_gene: TRBD1; CDR3nt: TGTGCCAGCAGTTACCCACGACAGGGCTTGACTGAAGCTTTCTTT; CDR3aa: CASSYPRQGLTEAFF
abundance: .; j_gene: TRBJ2-3; v_gene: TRBV25-1; d_gene: .; CDR3nt: TGTGCCAGCATGCCCCCCTTTAGGGGTGTGTCAGATACGCAGTATTTT; CDR3aa: CASMPPFRGVSDTQYF
abundance: .; j_gene: TRBJ1-4; v_gene: TRBV5-1; d_gene: TRBD1; CDR3nt: TGCGCCAGCAGCAGGGACAGGGAGTTCCTGTTTTTT; CDR3aa: CASSRDREFLFF
abundance: .; j_gene: TRBJ1-6; v_gene: TRBV5-1; d_gene: .; CDR3nt: TGCGCCAGCAGCTTGGCCGGGGTTTACTATAATTCACCCCTCCACTTT; CDR3aa: CASSLAGVYYNSPLHF
abundance: few; j_gene: TRBJ1-5; v_gene: TRBV9; d_gene: TRBD1; CDR3nt: TGTGCCAGCAGCGTAGGCCCGACAGGGGGAAATCAGCCCCAGCATTTT; CDR3aa: CASSVGPTGGNQPQHF
abundance: .; j_gene: TRBJ2-3; v_gene: TRBV21-1; d_gene: .; CDR3nt: TGTGCCAGCAGCATCCGGGGGGGCGGGCGCACAGATACGCAGTATTTT; CDR3aa: CASSIRGGGRTDTQYF
abundance: .; j_gene: TRBJ2-7; v_gene: TRBV28; d_gene: TRBD2; CDR3nt: TGTGCCAGCAGTTTAGTGTTACTAGCGGGAGGATACGAGCAGTACTTC; CDR3aa: CASSLVLLAGGYEQYF
abundance: .; j_gene: TRBJ1-5; v_gene: TRBV11-1; d_gene: .; CDR3nt: TGTGCCAGCAGCCGTCATGTGGGCTATAGCAATCAGCCCCAGCATTTT; CDR3aa: CASSRHVGYSNQPQHF